Listed below are T cell receptor beta chains from one sample, sequenced in a study of OX40 agonist ivuxolimab in advanced cancers. TCRdb's copy holds only in-frame clones and misses some; the assay was immunoSEQ multiplex PCR. In the table there are 90,000 or so clones, roughly 87% of which are singletons. The sequencing here drew on CD4+ or CD8+ T cells sorted from blood, taken in a trial of the OX40 agonist ivuxolimab. The receptors shown here come from an adult with an advanced solid tumor such as melanoma, head and neck, liver or kidney cancer. Each CDR3 is given with its conserved first and last residue. Fields, in order: J gene, clone size, D gene, V gene, CDR3 protein, CDR3 DNA. A D gene is named only where the DNA matches it firmly. The size field is filled for only some rows; it gives once, few, many or a size class.

J: TRBJ1-6; size: NA; D: NA; V: TRBV5-4; CDR3: CASRPTGSGSYNSPLHF; DNA: TGTGCCAGCAGACCCACGGGGTCGGGCTCCTATAATTCACCCCTCCACTTT
J: TRBJ2-1; size: NA; D: TRBD1; V: TRBV30; CDR3: CAWSVGTAEQFF; DNA: TGTGCCTGGAGTGTAGGGACAGCTGAGCAGTTCTTC
J: TRBJ2-2; size: NA; D: TRBD2; V: TRBV11-3; CDR3: CASSLDPTSANTGELFF; DNA: TGTGCCAGCAGCTTAGATCCCACTAGCGCGAACACCGGGGAGCTGTTTTTT
J: TRBJ1-1; size: NA; D: TRBD1; V: TRBV30; CDR3: CAWRSRDRDPTNTEAFF; DNA: TGTGCCTGGAGATCCCGGGACAGAGACCCTACCAACACTGAAGCTTTCTTT
J: TRBJ1-2; size: NA; D: TRBD1; V: TRBV18; CDR3: CASSLRDSYGYTF; DNA: TGTGCCAGCTCATTGAGGGACAGCTATGGCTACACCTTC
J: TRBJ2-2; size: NA; D: NA; V: TRBV6-1; CDR3: CASSEWAAANTGELFF; DNA: TGTGCCAGCAGTGAATGGGCAGCCGCGAACACCGGGGAGCTGTTTTTT
J: TRBJ1-6; size: many; D: NA; V: TRBV4-2; CDR3: CASSQDWRDNSPLHF; DNA: TGTGCCAGCAGCCAAGACTGGAGGGACAACTCACCCCTCCACTTT
J: TRBJ1-1; size: NA; D: TRBD1; V: TRBV4-1; CDR3: CASSPKDRTMNTEAFF; DNA: TGCGCCAGCAGCCCTAAGGACAGGACGATGAACACTGAAGCTTTCTTT
J: TRBJ1-2; size: NA; D: NA; V: TRBV6-5; CDR3: CASRPGVPNYGYTF; DNA: TGTGCCAGCAGACCGGGCGTCCCCAACTATGGCTACACCTTC
J: TRBJ2-2; size: NA; D: TRBD2; V: TRBV6-1; CDR3: CASSDASGSKVGELFF; DNA: TGTGCCAGCAGTGACGCTAGCGGGAGCAAAGTCGGGGAGCTGTTTTTT
J: TRBJ1-1; size: NA; D: NA; V: TRBV7-9; CDR3: CASSLAGETNTEAFF; DNA: TGTGCCAGCAGCTTAGCTGGGGAAACGAACACTGAAGCTTTCTTT
J: TRBJ1-6; size: few; D: NA; V: TRBV7-3; CDR3: CASSSGPNSPLHF; DNA: TGTGCCAGCAGCTCAGGCCCTAATTCACCCCTCCACTTT
J: TRBJ2-2; size: NA; D: NA; V: TRBV6-6; CDR3: CASSRNTGELFF; DNA: TGTGCCAGCAGCCGGAACACCGGGGAGCTGTTTTTT
J: TRBJ2-5; size: once; D: NA; V: TRBV7-6; CDR3: CASSSPGQGGTQYF; DNA: TGTGCCAGCAGCTCCCCGGGCCAAGGGGGGACCCAGTACTTC
J: TRBJ1-2; size: NA; D: NA; V: TRBV28; CDR3: CASSLRGFYGYTF; DNA: TGTGCCAGCAGTTTACGGGGGTTCTATGGCTACACCTTC
J: TRBJ2-1; size: NA; D: TRBD2; V: TRBV19; CDR3: CASSSGSEQFF; DNA: TGTGCCAGTAGTAGCGGGAGTGAGCAGTTCTTC
J: TRBJ1-2; size: NA; D: NA; V: TRBV23-1; CDR3: CASSPVYGYTF; DNA: TGCGCCAGCAGCCCTGTCTATGGCTACACCTTC
J: TRBJ2-5; size: NA; D: NA; V: TRBV11-2; CDR3: CASSLVGAYQETQYF; DNA: TGTGCCAGCAGCTTAGTAGGGGCATACCAAGAGACCCAGTACTTC
J: TRBJ1-2; size: NA; D: NA; V: TRBV7-8; CDR3: CASSPGDIVIRYGDTF; DNA: TGTGCCAGCAGCCCCGGGGACATCGTCATCCGCTATGGCGACACCTTC
J: TRBJ2-2; size: NA; D: NA; V: TRBV14; CDR3: CASKVAEYTGELFF; DNA: TGTGCCAGCAAGGTAGCGGAATACACCGGGGAGCTGTTTTTT
J: TRBJ1-1; size: NA; D: NA; V: TRBV5-6; CDR3: CASYPWAVLNTEAFF; DNA: TGTGCCAGCTACCCCTGGGCAGTCTTGAACACTGAAGCTTTCTTT
J: TRBJ2-1; size: NA; D: TRBD2; V: TRBV18; CDR3: CASSPPGLAGGSYNEQFF; DNA: TGTGCCAGCTCACCACCAGGACTAGCGGGGGGCTCCTACAATGAGCAGTTCTTC
J: TRBJ1-2; size: NA; D: TRBD1; V: TRBV18; CDR3: CASSNPTGGRLRGYTF; DNA: TGTGCCAGCTCAAATCCGACAGGGGGCCGTCTAAGAGGCTACACCTTC
J: TRBJ2-7; size: once; D: TRBD2; V: TRBV9; CDR3: CASSVDGIAGGEQYF; DNA: TGTGCCAGCAGCGTAGATGGTATAGCGGGAGGCGAGCAGTACTTC
J: TRBJ1-2; size: NA; D: TRBD1; V: TRBV30; CDR3: CAWSRGTGGNYGYTF; DNA: TGTGCCTGGAGCCGGGGAACAGGGGGCAACTATGGCTACACCTTC
J: TRBJ2-5; size: NA; D: TRBD2; V: TRBV4-3; CDR3: CASSPAAGGRETQYF; DNA: TGCGCCAGCAGCCCCGCCGCGGGGGGTCGGGAGACCCAGTACTTC
J: TRBJ2-7; size: NA; D: TRBD1; V: TRBV7-2; CDR3: CASSLVTGEYEQYF; DNA: TGTGCCAGCAGCTTAGTTACAGGGGAATACGAGCAGTACTTC
J: TRBJ2-7; size: few; D: NA; V: TRBV4-1; CDR3: CASSHRHILPYEQYF; DNA: TGCGCCAGCAGCCATAGACATATATTACCCTACGAGCAGTACTTC
J: TRBJ2-2; size: NA; D: NA; V: TRBV11-3; CDR3: CASSRTRSNGELFF; DNA: TGTGCCAGCAGCCGTACTCGTAGTAACGGGGAGCTGTTTTTT